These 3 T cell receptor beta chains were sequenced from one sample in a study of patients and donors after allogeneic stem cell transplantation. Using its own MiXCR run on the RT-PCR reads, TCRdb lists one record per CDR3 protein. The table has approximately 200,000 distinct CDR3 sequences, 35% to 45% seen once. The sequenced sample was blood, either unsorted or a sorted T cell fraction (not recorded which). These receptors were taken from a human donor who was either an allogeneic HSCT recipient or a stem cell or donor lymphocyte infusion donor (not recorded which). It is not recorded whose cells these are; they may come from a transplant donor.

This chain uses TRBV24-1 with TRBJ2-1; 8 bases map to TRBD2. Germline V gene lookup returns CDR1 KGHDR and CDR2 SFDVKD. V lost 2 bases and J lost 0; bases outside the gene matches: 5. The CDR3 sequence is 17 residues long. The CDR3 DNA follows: TGTGCCACCAGTGATTCCCCGGGGGGGCCCTCCTACAATGAGCAGTTCTTC. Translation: CATSDSPGGPSYNEQFF.

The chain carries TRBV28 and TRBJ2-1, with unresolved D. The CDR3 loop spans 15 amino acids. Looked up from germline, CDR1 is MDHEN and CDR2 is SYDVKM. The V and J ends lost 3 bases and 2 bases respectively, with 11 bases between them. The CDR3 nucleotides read TGTGCCAGCAGTTTTAACGGTTTTCCCTACAATGAGCAGTTCTTC. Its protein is CASSFNGFPYNEQFF.

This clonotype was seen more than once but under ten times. The CDR3 reads CSSMVGGASHGYTF. Here the CDR3 DNA reads TGCAGTTCTATGGTAGGGGGCGCGAGTCATGGCTACACCTTC. V is TRBV20-1 and J is TRBJ1-2; 7 bases agree with TRBD1. J lost 6 bases, V lost 8 bases, and 15 bases had no gene match. CDR1 is DFQATT, CDR2 SNEGSKA, per germline (reference sequence). The CDR3 is 14 amino acids.